The present TCR beta chain was sequenced within a study of patients and donors after allogeneic stem cell transplantation. MiXCR, run by TCRdb on the RT-PCR reads, gives a single entry per CDR3 protein. The sample comprises some 880,000 distinct CDR3 sequences, more than 15% of which are singletons, and 5.5% to 6.5% rests with the top ten. With 4 bases removed from V and 6 bases from J, the gap between germline ends came to 4 bases. Germline V CDR1 and CDR2: ENHRY, SYGVKD. The CDR3 contains 11 residues. This receptor was identified in a human donor who was either an allogeneic HSCT recipient or a stem cell or donor lymphocyte infusion donor (not recorded which). It is not recorded whose cells these are; they may come from a transplant donor. This chain joins TRBV10-3 and TRBJ2-1; D ambiguous. Sequenced: blood, either unsorted or a sorted T cell fraction (not recorded which). CDR3 coding DNA: TGTGCCATCAGTGCGGGCAATGAGCAGTTCTTC. Translation gives CAISAGNEQFF.